This is a list of T cell receptor beta chains from one sample in a study of vaccination effects on CD4 cells after COVID-19. Assay used: immunoSEQ multiplex PCR; TCRdb lists only in-frame clones, some missing. Of 63,000 or so clones detected, 60% to 75% appear once; the ten largest clones hold 5% to 6%. What these receptors recognize is not known. Source: CD4+ T cells from PBMCs cultured with HIV peptides, taken before COVID-19 vaccination. These receptors were obtained from a human donor who had a prior SARS-CoV-2 infection. The CDR3 runs from the conserved cysteine through the conserved F or W. Fields, in order: clone size, V gene, J gene, D gene, CDR3 protein, CDR3 DNA. The D gene is left open where the match is weak. The size entry is marked missing in some rows and otherwise reads once, few, many or a size class.

>-|TRBV20-1|TRBJ1-1|-
CSARDPPRAFF
TGCAGTGCTAGAGACCCCCCGCGGGCTTTCTTT
>-|TRBV4-2|TRBJ2-2|-
CASSQDFLTGELFF
TGTGCCAGCAGCCAAGATTTCCTTACCGGGGAGCTGTTTTTT
>few|TRBV5-1|TRBJ1-4|-
CASSSGLGEEKLFF
TGCGCCAGCAGCTCGGGGTTAGGAGAAGAAAAACTGTTTTTT
>-|TRBV12-3/TRBV12-4|TRBJ2-7|-
CASSGMGAYEQYF
TGTGCCAGTTCCGGTATGGGGGCCTACGAGCAGTACTTC
>few|TRBV7-2|TRBJ2-1|-
CASSLASDYNEQFF
TGTGCCAGCAGCTTAGCGTCAGACTACAATGAGCAGTTCTTC
>-|TRBV5-4|TRBJ1-1|-
CASSLDLTDEAFF
TGTGCCAGCAGCTTGGATTTAACGGATGAAGCTTTCTTT
>-|TRBV15|TRBJ2-7|TRBD2
CATSRDLAGAGEQYF
TGTGCCACCAGCAGAGATCTAGCGGGAGCGGGCGAGCAGTACTTC
>-|TRBV5-1|TRBJ2-5|-
CASSLIRGQETQYF
TGCGCCAGCAGCTTGATCCGGGGTCAAGAGACCCAGTACTTC
>-|TRBV7-6|TRBJ2-3|TRBD2
CASSPRTSGSSDTQYF
TGTGCCAGCAGCCCCCGGACTAGCGGGAGTTCAGATACGCAGTATTTT
>-|TRBV7-9|TRBJ1-4|TRBD1
CASSLDLGTGGKLFF
TGTGCCAGCAGCTTAGACCTTGGGACAGGGGGAAAACTGTTTTTT
>-|TRBV15|TRBJ2-3|-
CATTRRVGGDTQYF
TGTGCCACCACCCGGCGAGTTGGTGGGGATACGCAGTATTTT
>-|TRBV11-3|TRBJ2-3|-
CASSFGRAVAQYF
TGTGCCAGCAGCTTCGGACGGGCAGTGGCGCAGTATTTT
>once|TRBV30|TRBJ2-1|-
CAWSKTGTYNEQFF
TGTGCCTGGTCGAAGACCGGGACTTACAATGAGCAGTTCTTC
>-|TRBV19|TRBJ2-1|-
CASSIRQGAYNEQFF
TGTGCCAGTAGTATTCGGCAGGGCGCCTACAATGAGCAGTTCTTC
>-|TRBV21-1|TRBJ1-6|-
CASSWGLEQTYSPLHF
TGTGCCAGCAGCTGGGGACTTGAGCAGACTTATTCACCCCTCCACTTT
>-|TRBV3-1/TRBV3-2|TRBJ2-5|-
CASSQNVGNEQETQYF
TGTGCCAGCAGCCAAAACGTAGGCAATGAACAAGAGACCCAGTACTTC
>-|TRBV5-6|TRBJ2-7|-
CASSAPRLSYEQYF
TGTGCCAGCAGCGCCCCACGGTTGTCCTACGAGCAGTACTTC
>few|TRBV18|TRBJ2-7|-
CASTSTRAEGSYEQYF
TGTGCCAGCACCTCCACCCGGGCCGAGGGATCTTACGAGCAGTACTTC
>few|TRBV5-6|TRBJ2-1|-
CASSLLRVAEGEQFF
TGTGCCAGCAGCTTGTTGCGGGTGGCTGAAGGTGAGCAGTTCTTC
>-|TRBV5-1|TRBJ2-3|-
CASSLGATDTQYF
TGCGCCAGCAGCTTGGGGGCTACAGATACGCAGTATTTT
>-|TRBV6-5|TRBJ2-2|TRBD2
CASNPAGMNTGELFF
TGTGCCAGCAACCCAGCGGGGATGAACACCGGGGAGCTGTTTTTT
>-|TRBV23-1|TRBJ1-1|-
CASSRKPRGPMNTEAFF
TGCGCCAGCAGTCGAAAACCCAGGGGCCCCATGAACACTGAAGCTTTCTTT
>few|TRBV20-1|TRBJ1-5|TRBD1
CSASRGGAFNNQPQHF
TGCAGTGCTAGTAGAGGGGGCGCTTTCAATAATCAGCCCCAGCATTTT
>few|TRBV25-1|TRBJ2-7|-
CAYRSGSYEQYF
TGTGCCTACCGATCAGGGAGCTACGAGCAGTACTTC
>-|TRBV5-1|TRBJ1-2|-
CASSFDAVYGYTF
TGCGCCAGCAGCTTCGACGCGGTCTATGGCTACACCTTC
>few|TRBV2|TRBJ1-2|-
CASSREDYGYTF
TGTGCCAGCAGCAGGGAAGACTATGGCTACACCTTC
>few|TRBV7-8|TRBJ2-2|TRBD1
CASSLGQGASGELFF
TGTGCCAGCAGCTTAGGGCAGGGGGCAAGCGGGGAGCTGTTTTTT
>-|TRBV25-1|TRBJ2-2|-
CASSEFHGVTGELFF
TGTGCCAGCAGTGAATTTCACGGGGTAACCGGGGAGCTGTTTTTT
>-|TRBV5-1|TRBJ1-2|-
CASSLGQLDGYTF
TGCGCCAGCAGCTTGGGACAGCTGGACGGCTACACCTTC
>-|TRBV7-9|TRBJ2-7|TRBD1
CASSRGTGDYEQYF
TGTGCCAGCAGCCGCGGGACAGGGGACTACGAGCAGTACTTC
>-|TRBV5-3|TRBJ2-1|TRBD1
CARSSAQGARNEQFF
TGTGCCAGAAGCTCAGCACAGGGGGCTAGAAATGAGCAGTTCTTC
>-|TRBV6-5|TRBJ2-2|TRBD1
CASRSDRVTGELFF
TGTGCCAGCAGGTCGGACAGGGTAACCGGGGAGCTGTTTTTT
>-|TRBV7-9|TRBJ1-1|-
CASSLAGRNTEAFF
TGTGCCAGCAGCTTAGCGGGGAGGAACACTGAAGCTTTCTTT
>few|TRBV7-9|TRBJ1-2|-
CASSSTREREVSYGYTF
TGTGCCAGCAGCTCTACACGGGAGAGGGAAGTTAGCTATGGCTACACCTTC
>few|TRBV5-6|TRBJ2-1|TRBD2
CATNRIAGAYNEQFF
TGTGCCACAAACCGGATAGCGGGGGCCTACAATGAGCAGTTCTTC
>-|TRBV5-6|TRBJ2-5|-
CASSSIRQDLIETQYF
TGTGCCAGCAGCTCCATCCGGCAGGACTTAATAGAGACCCAGTACTTC
>few|TRBV4-2|TRBJ2-7|-
CASSQAVFGAYEQYF
TGTGCCAGCAGCCAAGCTGTTTTCGGGGCCTACGAGCAGTACTTC
>-|TRBV21-1|TRBJ2-5|-
CASSTPDQETQYF
TGTGCCAGCAGCACCCCGGACCAAGAGACCCAGTACTTC
>few|TRBV11-2|TRBJ1-5|-
CASSLLGNQPQHF
TGTGCCAGCAGCTTACTAGGTAATCAGCCCCAGCATTTT
>-|TRBV7-2|TRBJ2-5|TRBD2
CASSFGRGVQETQYF
TGTGCCAGCAGCTTTGGGCGGGGGGTCCAAGAGACCCAGTACTTC
>-|TRBV3-1/TRBV3-2|TRBJ1-6|TRBD1
CASSTGTGGYRNSPLHF
TGTGCCAGCAGTACCGGGACAGGGGGCTATCGTAATTCACCCCTCCACTTT
>-|TRBV5-4|TRBJ2-5|TRBD1
CASSQKQGGETQYF
TGTGCCAGCAGCCAAAAACAGGGGGGAGAGACCCAGTACTTC
>-|TRBV20-1|TRBJ2-3|-
CSANLEDTQYF
TGCAGTGCTAATTTGGAAGATACGCAGTATTTT
>-|TRBV6-5|TRBJ1-6|-
CASSQRTDQAVALHF
TGTGCCAGCAGTCAAAGGACAGACCAAGCGGTGGCCCTCCACTTT
>-|TRBV7-3|TRBJ2-5|-
CASSRKYQETQYF
TGTGCCAGCAGCAGAAAGTACCAAGAGACCCAGTACTTC
>-|TRBV7-3|TRBJ2-6|-
CASSHSSSLSGANVLTF
TGTGCCAGCAGCCACTCCTCGTCCCTCTCTGGGGCCAACGTCCTGACTTTC
>-|TRBV19|TRBJ2-7|-
CASSYDGYEQYF
TGTGCCAGTAGTTATGATGGGTACGAGCAGTACTTC
>-|TRBV5-1|TRBJ2-1|TRBD2
CASSPGFFSGSGNEQFF
TGCGCCAGCAGCCCGGGTTTTTTTAGCGGGAGCGGGAATGAGCAGTTCTTC
>-|TRBV7-8|TRBJ2-3|TRBD1
CASSLFVFGTASTDTQYF
TGTGCCAGCAGCTTATTTGTGTTCGGGACAGCTAGCACAGATACGCAGTATTTT
>-|TRBV10-3|TRBJ2-1|-
CATQNPLVVGNEQFF
TGTGCCACACAAAACCCCCTAGTAGTAGGCAATGAGCAGTTCTTC
>-|TRBV15|TRBJ1-3|-
CATSRDLGWEASGNTIYF
TGTGCCACCAGCAGAGATCTTGGTTGGGAAGCTTCTGGAAACACCATATATTTT
>-|TRBV18|TRBJ2-5|-
CASSPPSGSETQYF
TGTGCCAGCTCACCACCGTCGGGTTCGGAGACCCAGTACTTC
>-|TRBV3-1/TRBV3-2|TRBJ2-1|-
CASSQGSVSGQFYNEQFF
TGTGCCAGCAGCCAAGGGTCGGTGTCAGGACAGTTCTACAATGAGCAGTTCTTC
>-|TRBV7-2|TRBJ2-7|-
CASSLFAVNPLEQYF
TGTGCCAGCAGCTTATTCGCGGTCAACCCCCTCGAGCAGTACTTC
>once|TRBV5-4|TRBJ2-5|TRBD1
CASSGNRGVETQYF
TGTGCCAGCAGCGGAAACAGGGGGGTCGAGACCCAGTACTTC
>-|TRBV5-1|TRBJ2-7|-
CASSFGSAVSYEQYF
TGCGCCAGCAGCTTCGGTTCAGCGGTCTCCTACGAGCAGTACTTC